These 7 T cell receptor beta chains share one sample of origin, sequenced in a study of cytomegalovirus exposure and HLA in healthy donors (dated by TCRdb to about 2017). Preparation of the library involved the immunoSEQ multiplex PCR assay. For the multiplex PCR, a mixture combining 60 forward primers for TCR Vbeta segments and 13 reverse primers for TCR Jbeta segments was used. TCRdb took this table from immuneACCESS and kept in-frame rearrangements with V and J called. Such tables lack part of the clones; where checked against another copy, unresolved V genes explain under half of the gap, and the rest is unexplained. This sample comprises about 130,000 clones, around 77% of them detected only once. The ten largest clonotypes hold 1% to 1.5% of the sample. Sample: PBMCs. Receptor source: a man aged 50 to 60 in good health and CMV-seronegative.

Only a few counts were recorded for this clone. This chain joins TRBV9 and TRBJ2-7; possible D gene TRBD1, 5 bases. The CDR3 loop spans 16 amino acids. V was shortened by 0 bases and J by 5 bases, with 18 bases between the two germline ends. The germline CDR1 and CDR2 sequences are SGDLS and YYNGEE. CDR3 sequence reads: CASSVDRTHGGNEQYF. The CDR3 DNA sequence: TGTGCCAGCAGCGTAGACAGGACCCATGGTGGCAACGAGCAGTACTTC.

V usage is TRBV5-4 and J usage is TRBJ2-7, with 13 bases lining up with TRBD2. Trimming took 0 bases from V and 2 from J; bases not matched to a gene: 5. The CDR3 covers 17 residues. Per germline, CDR1 SGHNT and CDR2 YYREEE (reference sequence). The CDR3 DNA reads as TGTGCCAGCAGCTTGGGACTAGCGGGAGGCCCTGCCTACGAGCAGTACTTC. This gives the protein CASSLGLAGGPAYEQYF.

The chain joins TRBV27 to TRBJ1-4, with a weak D call TRBD1 (5 bases). There are 15 residues in the CDR3. Trimming removed 0 bases at V and 3 bases at J, with 8 bases between. Germline CDR1 and CDR2: MNHEY and SMNVEV (reference sequence). The CDR3 coding sequence is TGTGCCAGCAGTTTATCTGACAGTCCTAATGAAAAACTGTTTTTT. As protein: CASSLSDSPNEKLFF.

The chain links TRBV5-1 to TRBJ2-5; maybe TRBD2 (5 bases). With 2 bases removed from V and 5 bases from J, the gap between germline ends came to 10 bases. CDR1 SGHRS and CDR2 YFSETQ come from the germline V gene. CDR3 size: 13 residues. CDR3: CASSLAARETQYF. The CDR3 DNA reads as TGCGCCAGCAGCTTAGCGGCCCGCGAGACCCAGTACTTC. Combining the CDR3 with reference TRBV5-1 and TRBJ2-5 gives the whole variable domain KAGVTQTPRYLIKTRGQQVTLSCSPISGHRSVSWYQQTPGQGLQFLFEYFSETQRNKGNFPGRFSGRQFSNSRSEMNVSTLELGDSALYLCASSLAARETQYFGPGTRLLVL.

The chain employs TRBV9 and TRBJ2-3; 9 bases map to TRBD1. CDR3 length equals 14 residues. The germline V gene encodes CDR1 SGDLS and CDR2 YYNGEE. V shed 1 base, J shed 5 bases, and the junction held 2 bases outside the gene matches. In nucleotides, the CDR3 is TGTGCCAGCAGCGTATTGGACAGGGGAGATACGCAGTATTTT. Amino acids: CASSVLDRGDTQYF. Together with reference TRBV9 and TRBJ2-3, the CDR3 gives the full variable domain: DSGVTQTPKHLITATGQRVTLRCSPRSGDLSVYWYQQSLDQGLQFLIQYYNGEERAKGNILERFSAQQFPDLHSELNLSSLELGDSALYFCASSVLDRGDTQYFGPGTRLTVL.

The chain carries TRBV7-3 and TRBJ2-2; a possible D gene is TRBD2 (5 bases). The length of the CDR3 is 17 residues. Germline V gene sequence: CDR1 SGHTA, CDR2 FQGTGA. The ends were cut back, 2 bases at V and 2 bases at J, with 15 bases in the middle. DNA of the CDR3: TGTGCCAGCAGCTTATTAGCTCCGGGAAGAAACACCGGGGAGCTGTTTTTT. Protein: CASSLLAPGRNTGELFF.

This CDR3 reads CASSPRDSVYEQYF. In DNA form, the CDR3 reads TGTGCCAGCAGCCCCCGGGACAGTGTTTACGAGCAGTACTTC. V usage is TRBV6-6 and J usage is TRBJ2-7; 7 positions match TRBD1. Losses at the gene ends were 6 bases for V and 4 bases for J; bases not matched to a gene: 9. The CDR3 has 14 residues. Germline loops: CDR1 MNHNY, CDR2 SVGAGI (reference sequence).